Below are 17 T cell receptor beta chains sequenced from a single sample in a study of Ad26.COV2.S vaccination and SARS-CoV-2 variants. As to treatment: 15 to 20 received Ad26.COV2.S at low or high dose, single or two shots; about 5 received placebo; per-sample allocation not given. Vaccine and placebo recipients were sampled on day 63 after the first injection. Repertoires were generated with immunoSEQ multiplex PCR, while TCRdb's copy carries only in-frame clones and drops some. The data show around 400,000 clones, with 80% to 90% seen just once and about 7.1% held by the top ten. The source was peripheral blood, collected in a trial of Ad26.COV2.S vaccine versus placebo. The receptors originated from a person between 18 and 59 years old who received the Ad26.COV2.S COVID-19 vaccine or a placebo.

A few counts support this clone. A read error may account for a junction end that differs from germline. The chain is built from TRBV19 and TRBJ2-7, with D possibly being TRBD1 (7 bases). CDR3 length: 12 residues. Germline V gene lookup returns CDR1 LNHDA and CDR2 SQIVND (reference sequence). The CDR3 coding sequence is TGTGCCTGCGGGACAGCCTCCTTCGAGCAGTACTTC. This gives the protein CACGTASFEQYF. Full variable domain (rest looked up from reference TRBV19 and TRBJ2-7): DGGITQSPKYLFRKEGQNVTLSCEQNLNHDAMYWYRQDPGQGLRLIYYSQIVNDFQKGDIAEGYSVSREKKESFPLTVTSAQKNPTAFYLCACGTASFEQYFGPGTRLTVT.

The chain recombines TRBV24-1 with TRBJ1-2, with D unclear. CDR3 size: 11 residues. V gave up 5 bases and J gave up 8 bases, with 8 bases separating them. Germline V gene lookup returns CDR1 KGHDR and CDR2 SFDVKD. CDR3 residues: CATSGTGGYTF. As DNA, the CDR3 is TGTGCCACCAGTGGGACGGGAGGCTACACCTTC.

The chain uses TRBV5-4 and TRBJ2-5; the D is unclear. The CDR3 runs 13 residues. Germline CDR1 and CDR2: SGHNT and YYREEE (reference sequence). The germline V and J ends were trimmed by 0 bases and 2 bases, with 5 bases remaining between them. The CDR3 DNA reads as TGTGCCAGCAGCTTGGACAGACAAGAGACCCAGTACTTC. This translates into CASSLDRQETQYF.

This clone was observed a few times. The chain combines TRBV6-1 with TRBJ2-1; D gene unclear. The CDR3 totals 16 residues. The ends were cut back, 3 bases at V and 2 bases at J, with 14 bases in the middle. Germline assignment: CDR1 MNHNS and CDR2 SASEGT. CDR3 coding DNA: TGTGCCAGCAGTGAGGCTTCCACCCTAACCTACAATGAGCAGTTCTTC. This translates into CASSEASTLTYNEQFF.

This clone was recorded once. Here the CDR3 DNA reads TGTGCCAGCAGCCTCGGGGGGGGCACGAATGAGCAGTTCTTC. Encoded protein: CASSLGGGTNEQFF. The rearrangement joins TRBV6-5 to TRBJ2-1; 8 bases are a match to TRBD2. The trim removed 6 bases at V and 7 bases at J, leaving 8 bases unmatched. The germline CDR1 and CDR2 sequences are MNHEY and SVGAGI. There are 14 residues in the CDR3.

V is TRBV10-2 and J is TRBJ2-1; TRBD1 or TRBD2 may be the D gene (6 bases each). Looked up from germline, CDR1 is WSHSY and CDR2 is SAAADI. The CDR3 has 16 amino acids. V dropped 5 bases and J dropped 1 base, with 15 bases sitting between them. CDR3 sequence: CASSLGGTFSYNEQFF. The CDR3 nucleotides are TGCGCCAGCAGTTTAGGGGGGACTTTTTCCTACAATGAGCAGTTCTTC.

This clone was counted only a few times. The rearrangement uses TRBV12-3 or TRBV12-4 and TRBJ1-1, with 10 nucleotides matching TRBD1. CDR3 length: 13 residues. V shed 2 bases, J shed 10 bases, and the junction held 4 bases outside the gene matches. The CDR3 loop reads CASSLRDRGVAFF. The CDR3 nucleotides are TGTGCCAGCAGTTTAAGGGACAGGGGTGTAGCTTTCTTT.

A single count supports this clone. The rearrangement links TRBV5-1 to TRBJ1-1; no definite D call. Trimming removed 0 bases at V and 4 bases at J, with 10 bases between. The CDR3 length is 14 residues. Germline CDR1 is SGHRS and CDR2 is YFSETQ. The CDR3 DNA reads TGCGCCAGCAGCTTGGTCGCAGGCAGCACTGAAGCTTTCTTT. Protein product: CASSLVAGSTEAFF.

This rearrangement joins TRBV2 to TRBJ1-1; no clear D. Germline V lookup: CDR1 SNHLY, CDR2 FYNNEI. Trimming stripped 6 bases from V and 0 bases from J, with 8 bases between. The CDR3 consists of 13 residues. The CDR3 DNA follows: TGTGCCAGCAGGAATCAGATGAACACTGAAGCTTTCTTT. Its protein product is CASRNQMNTEAFF.

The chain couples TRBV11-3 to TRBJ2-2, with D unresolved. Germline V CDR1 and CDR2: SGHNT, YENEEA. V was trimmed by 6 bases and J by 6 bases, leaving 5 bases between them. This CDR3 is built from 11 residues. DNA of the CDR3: TGTGCCAGCAGTCGCCCCGGGGAGCTGTTTTTT. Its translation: CASSRPGELFF.

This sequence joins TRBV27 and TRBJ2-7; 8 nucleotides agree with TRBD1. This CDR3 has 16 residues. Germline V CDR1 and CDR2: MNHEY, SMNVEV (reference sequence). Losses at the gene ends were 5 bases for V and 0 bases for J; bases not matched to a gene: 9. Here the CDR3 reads CASSPAPGTGSYEQYF. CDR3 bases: TGTGCCAGCAGTCCAGCGCCCGGGACAGGCTCCTACGAGCAGTACTTC.

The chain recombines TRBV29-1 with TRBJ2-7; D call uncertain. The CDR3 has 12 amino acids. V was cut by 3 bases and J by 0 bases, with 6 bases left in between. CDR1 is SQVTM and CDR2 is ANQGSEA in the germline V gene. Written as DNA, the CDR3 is TGCAGCGTTGACCTTGGCTCCTACGAGCAGTACTTC. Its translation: CSVDLGSYEQYF.

In nucleotides, the CDR3 is TGTGCCAGTCGGGACAACGGCTACGAGCAGTACTTC. Its translation is CASRDNGYEQYF. The chain joins TRBV19 to TRBJ2-7, with D perhaps TRBD1 (6 bases). Germline V gives CDR1 LNHDA, CDR2 SQIVND (reference sequence). The germline V and J ends were trimmed by 8 bases and 3 bases, with 11 bases remaining between them. The CDR3 runs to 12 residues.

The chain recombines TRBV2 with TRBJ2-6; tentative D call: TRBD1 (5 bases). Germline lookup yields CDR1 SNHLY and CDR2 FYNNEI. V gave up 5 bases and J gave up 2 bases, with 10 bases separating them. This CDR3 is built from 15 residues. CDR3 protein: CASSLSRAGANVLTF. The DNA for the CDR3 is TGTGCCAGCAGTCTAAGCAGGGCTGGGGCCAACGTCCTGACTTTC. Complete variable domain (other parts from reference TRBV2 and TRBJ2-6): EPEVTQTPSHQVTQMGQEVILRCVPISNHLYFYWYRQILGQKVEFLVSFYNNEISEKSEIFDDQFSVERPDGSNFTLKIRSTKLEDSAMYFCASSLSRAGANVLTFGAGSRLTVL.

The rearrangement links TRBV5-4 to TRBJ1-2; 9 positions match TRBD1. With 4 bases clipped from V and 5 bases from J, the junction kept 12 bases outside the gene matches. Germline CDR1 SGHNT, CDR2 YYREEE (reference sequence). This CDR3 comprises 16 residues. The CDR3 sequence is CASSGAGTGLRYGYTF. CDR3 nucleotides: TGTGCCAGCAGCGGCGCCGGGACAGGGCTCCGGTATGGCTACACCTTC.

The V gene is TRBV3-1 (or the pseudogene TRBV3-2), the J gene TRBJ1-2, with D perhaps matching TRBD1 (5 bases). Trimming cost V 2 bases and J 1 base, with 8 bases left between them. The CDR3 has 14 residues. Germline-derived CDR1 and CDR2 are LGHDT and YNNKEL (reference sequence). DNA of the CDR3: TGTGCCAGCAGCCAACTGGGGGATAACTATGGCTACACCTTC. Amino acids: CASSQLGDNYGYTF.

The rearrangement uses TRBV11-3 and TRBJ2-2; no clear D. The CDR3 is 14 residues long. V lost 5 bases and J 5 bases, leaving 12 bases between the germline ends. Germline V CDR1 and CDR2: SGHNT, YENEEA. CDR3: CASSPRLYTGELFF. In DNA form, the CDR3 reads TGTGCCAGCAGCCCACGCTTATATACCGGGGAGCTGTTTTTT.